This T cell receptor (beta chain) was sequenced for a study of T-cell reconstitution after alpha-beta-depleted transplantation in children. Preparing the TCRbeta library involved the use of unique molecular identifiers. TCRdb processed the PCR reads anew with MiXCR; each CDR3 protein has one entry. The profile shows approximately 800,000 distinct CDR3 sequences, less than 20% of them singletons. The CDR3 consists of 15 residues. V was shortened by 3 bases and J by 3 bases, with 15 bases between the two germline ends. The sample here was PBMCs, mostly from graft donor cells, taken 360 days after TCRalphabeta/CD19-depleted stem cell transplant. This chain links TRBV12-3 or TRBV12-4 with TRBJ2-7; D is possibly TRBD1 or TRBD2 (5 bases each). The source of this sequence is a male patient under 18 who had a stem cell transplant for acute lymphoblastic leukemia, so the T cells may come from the graft donor. The CDR3, as DNA: TGTGCCAGCAGTTTGGGTGGTGGGGGAATCTACGAGCAGTACTTC. It encodes CASSLGGGGIYEQYF.